Given below is one TCR beta chain in context. Its antigen is still unknown. Profiling relied on immunoSEQ multiplex PCR, and the TCRdb table lists in-frame clones only, not all of them. The sample shows around 30,000 clones, around 89% of them seen only once. Germline CDR1 and CDR2: SGHNT and YYREEE (reference sequence). The V gene lost 0 bases and the J gene lost 10 bases, with 14 bases spanning the gap. The CDR3 length is 15 residues. These data come from a study of regulatory and conventional T cells in RAG deficiency. Overall study findings and caveats: In Omenn syndrome, Treg and Tconv repertoires overlapped >85%. Other subsets showed 9 to 10-fold reductions, but Treg unique TCR beta sequences fell approximately 100-fold in these patients.

These data were also filed under a second study, of regulatory T cells. That source adds: Amplification used 52 TRBV primers and 13 TRBJ primers. In patients, unique TRB V-J pairs were restricted and V/J usage skewed, especially in Tregs.

The source is a human donor in good health. The sequencing input was CD8+ T cells sorted from blood. The chain employs TRBV5-4 and TRBJ1-6, with D unclear. CDR3 protein: CASSLGGPASSPLHF. The CDR3 coding sequence is TGTGCCAGCAGCTTGGGAGGCCCAGCGAGCTCACCCCTCCACTTT.